The source of this TCR beta chain is a study of T cells in women clearing cervical HPV infection. Across the whole study: With HLA typing for only a few women, HLA confounding remains possible.

In regard to this clone: The DNA ends 3 residues before the CDR3 does, and the rest of the CDR3 is filled in from the germline J gene.

Here immunoSEQ multiplex PCR was the method, and the copy in TCRdb shows in-frame clones only, minus some. The specimen's table records about 23,000 clones. This CDR3 contains 16 residues. Trimming removed 4 bases from V and 3 bases from J, with 19 bases in between. Looked up from germline, CDR1 is SGHRS and CDR2 is YFSETQ. The receptor's source is a woman aged 18 to 75 with a cervical HPV16 infection that either progressed to CIN3+ or cleared (not recorded which). Sample: blood buffy coat. V and J are TRBV5-1 and TRBJ2-5, with D possibly being TRBD2 (7 bases). The covered CDR3 bases are TGCGCCAGCAGCCCTGAGGGAGGGGGAAGTGAAGAGACC. Its translation is CASSPEGGGSEET. The whole CDR3 sequence is CASSPEGGGSEETQYF.